A selection of T cell receptor beta chains follows, all from one sample in a study of a mutant IDH1 vaccine in newly diagnosed glioma. The antigens for these receptors are not known. Using immunoSEQ multiplex PCR, the repertoire was profiled, and TCRdb retains in-frame clones only, with some absent. The profile shows tens of thousands of clones, roughly 90% of them singletons. The sequences come from PBMCs, collected from a glioma patient whose treatment included an IDH1 peptide vaccine. The origin of the receptors is a woman between 45 and 65 years old with glioma. The CDR3 runs from the conserved cysteine through the conserved F or W.

CDR3 length: 12; V gene: TRBV13; J gene: TRBJ1-3; CDR3 protein: CASSFQGNTIYF
CDR3 length: 15; V gene: TRBV21-1; J gene: TRBJ1-1; CDR3 protein: CASSGSGSDDTEAFF
CDR3 length: 18; V gene: TRBV7-2; J gene: TRBJ2-1; CDR3 protein: CASSGSGTSASSYNEQFF
CDR3 length: 14; V gene: TRBV15; J gene: TRBJ2-1; CDR3 protein: CATSRVADYNEQFF
CDR3 length: 17; V gene: TRBV18; J gene: TRBJ2-1; CDR3 protein: CASSPRQGDTVYNEQFF
CDR3 length: 16; V gene: TRBV10-3; J gene: TRBJ2-2; CDR3 protein: CAITAGQGGFTGELFF
CDR3 length: 16; V gene: TRBV5-1; J gene: TRBJ2-5; CDR3 protein: CASSLGPSGREETQYF
CDR3 length: 17; V gene: TRBV2; J gene: TRBJ2-7; CDR3 protein: CASSEKGSSVSSYEQYF
CDR3 length: 15; V gene: TRBV19; J gene: TRBJ1-4; CDR3 protein: CASIAPGQVDEKLFF
CDR3 length: 14; V gene: TRBV27; J gene: TRBJ2-7; CDR3 protein: CASSFVGRGHEQYF
CDR3 length: 15; V gene: TRBV30; J gene: TRBJ1-5; CDR3 protein: CAWSEPDRGFQPQHF
CDR3 length: 19; V gene: TRBV28; J gene: TRBJ2-3; CDR3 protein: CASSLLVSMREEDTDTQYF
CDR3 length: 14; V gene: TRBV30; J gene: TRBJ2-7; CDR3 protein: CAWRTGTGDYEQYF
CDR3 length: 15; V gene: TRBV7-8; J gene: TRBJ2-1; CDR3 protein: CASTKTSGRLDEQFF
CDR3 length: 17; V gene: TRBV5-1; J gene: TRBJ1-2; CDR3 protein: CASSSLTTGGYLYGYTF
CDR3 length: 14; V gene: TRBV30; J gene: TRBJ2-7; CDR3 protein: CAWSSPGTPREQYF
CDR3 length: 14; V gene: TRBV29-1; J gene: TRBJ2-7; CDR3 protein: CSVGRTSGKYEQYF
CDR3 length: 14; V gene: TRBV27; J gene: TRBJ2-2; CDR3 protein: CASSNTSFSGELFF
CDR3 length: 13; V gene: TRBV19; J gene: TRBJ2-7; CDR3 protein: CASGSGSTYEQYF
CDR3 length: 16; V gene: TRBV5-1; J gene: TRBJ1-4; CDR3 protein: CASSFGTQGINEKLFF
CDR3 length: 13; V gene: TRBV9; J gene: TRBJ2-7; CDR3 protein: CASSVPPFYEQYF
CDR3 length: 19; V gene: TRBV10-3; J gene: TRBJ2-5; CDR3 protein: CATYRGSTGGEVPGQEQYF